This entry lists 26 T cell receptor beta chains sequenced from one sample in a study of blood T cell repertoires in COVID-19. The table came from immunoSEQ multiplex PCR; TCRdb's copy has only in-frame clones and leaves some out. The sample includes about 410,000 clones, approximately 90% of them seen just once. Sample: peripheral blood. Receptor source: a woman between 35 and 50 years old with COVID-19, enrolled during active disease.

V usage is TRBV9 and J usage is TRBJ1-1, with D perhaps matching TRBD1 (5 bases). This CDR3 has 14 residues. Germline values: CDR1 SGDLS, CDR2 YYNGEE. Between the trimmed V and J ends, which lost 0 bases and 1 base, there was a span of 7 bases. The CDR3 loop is CASSVGTGNTEAFF. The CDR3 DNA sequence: TGTGCCAGCAGCGTAGGAACAGGGAACACTGAAGCTTTCTTT.

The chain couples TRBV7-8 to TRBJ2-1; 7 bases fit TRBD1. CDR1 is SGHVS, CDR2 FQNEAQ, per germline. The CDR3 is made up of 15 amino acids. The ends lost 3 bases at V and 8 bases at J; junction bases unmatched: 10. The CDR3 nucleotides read TGTGCCAGCAGCTTTTTAGGGGGCGCTTTTGATGAGCAGTTCTTC. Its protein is CASSFLGGAFDEQFF.

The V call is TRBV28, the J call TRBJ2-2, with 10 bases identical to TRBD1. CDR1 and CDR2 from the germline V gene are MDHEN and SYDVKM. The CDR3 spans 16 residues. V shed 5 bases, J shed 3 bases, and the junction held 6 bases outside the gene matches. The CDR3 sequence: CASSPRTGGDTGELFF. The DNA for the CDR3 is TGTGCCAGCAGTCCAAGGACAGGGGGTGACACCGGGGAGCTGTTTTTT.

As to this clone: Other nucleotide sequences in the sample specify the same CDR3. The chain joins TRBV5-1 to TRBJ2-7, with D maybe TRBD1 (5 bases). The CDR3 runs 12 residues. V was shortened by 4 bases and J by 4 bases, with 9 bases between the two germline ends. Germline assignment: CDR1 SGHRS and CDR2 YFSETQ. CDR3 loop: CASSRDSYEQYF. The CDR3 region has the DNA TGCGCCAGCAGCCGTGACAGTTACGAGCAGTACTTC.

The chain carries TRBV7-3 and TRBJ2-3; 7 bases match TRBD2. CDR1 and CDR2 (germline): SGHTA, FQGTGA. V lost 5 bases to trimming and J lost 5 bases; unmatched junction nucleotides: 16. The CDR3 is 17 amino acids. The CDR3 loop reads CASSPLGTTFLGDTQYF. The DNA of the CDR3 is TGTGCCAGCAGCCCCCTTGGGACTACATTTCTCGGAGATACGCAGTATTTT. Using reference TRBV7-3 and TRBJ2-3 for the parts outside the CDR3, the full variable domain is GAGVSQTPSNKVTEKGKYVELRCDPISGHTALYWYRQSLGQGPEFLIYFQGTGAADDSGLPNDRFFAVRPEGSVSTLKIQRTERGDSAVYLCASSPLGTTFLGDTQYFGPGTRLTVL.

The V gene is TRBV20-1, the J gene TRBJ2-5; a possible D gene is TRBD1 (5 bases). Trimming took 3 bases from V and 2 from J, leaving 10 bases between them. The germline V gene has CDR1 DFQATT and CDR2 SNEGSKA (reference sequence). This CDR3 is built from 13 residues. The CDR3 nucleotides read TGCAGTGCTAGTTTTCAGGGACAAGAGACCCAGTACTTC. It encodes CSASFQGQETQYF.

Written as DNA, the CDR3 is TGTGCCAGTAGTACAGGGACAGGGGGATATAATTCACCCCTCCACTTT. This gives the protein CASSTGTGGYNSPLHF. The chain links TRBV19 to TRBJ1-6; the match to TRBD1 covers 11 bases. V gave up 4 bases and J gave up 4 bases; unmatched junction bases: 3. The CDR3 contains 16 residues. From germline, CDR1 is LNHDA and CDR2 SQIVND (reference sequence).

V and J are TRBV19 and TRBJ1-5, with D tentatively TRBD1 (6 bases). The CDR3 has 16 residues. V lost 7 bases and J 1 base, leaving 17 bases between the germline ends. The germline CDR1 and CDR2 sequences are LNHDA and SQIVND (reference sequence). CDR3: CASNSPQGSSNQPQHF. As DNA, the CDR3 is TGTGCCAGTAACAGTCCACAGGGATCAAGCAATCAGCCCCAGCATTTT.

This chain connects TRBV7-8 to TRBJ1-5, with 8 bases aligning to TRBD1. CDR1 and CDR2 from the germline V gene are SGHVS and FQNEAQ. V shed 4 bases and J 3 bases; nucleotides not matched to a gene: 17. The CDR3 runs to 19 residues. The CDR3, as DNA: TGTGCCAGCAGCTCCCGGGACAGGAACCACCCCAACCCCAATCAGCCCCAGCATTTT. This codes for CASSSRDRNHPNPNQPQHF.

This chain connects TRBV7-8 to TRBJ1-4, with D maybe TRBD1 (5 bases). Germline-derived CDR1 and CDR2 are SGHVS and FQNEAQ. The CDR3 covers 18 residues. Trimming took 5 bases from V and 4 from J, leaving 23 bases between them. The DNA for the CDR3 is TGTGCCAGCAGCCCCCGATCGGTGGACACGCCGAATAATGAAAAACTGTTTTTT. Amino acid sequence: CASSPRSVDTPNNEKLFF.

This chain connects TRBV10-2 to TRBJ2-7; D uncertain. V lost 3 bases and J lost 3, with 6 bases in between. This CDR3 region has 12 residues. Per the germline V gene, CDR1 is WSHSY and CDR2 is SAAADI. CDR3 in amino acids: CASSDRYYEQYF. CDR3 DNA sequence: TGCGCCAGCAGTGACCGCTACTACGAGCAGTACTTC.

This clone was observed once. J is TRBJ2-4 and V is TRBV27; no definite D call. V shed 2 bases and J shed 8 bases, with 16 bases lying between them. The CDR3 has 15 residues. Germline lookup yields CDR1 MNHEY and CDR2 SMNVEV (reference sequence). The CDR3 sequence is CASSLVETGLYIQYF. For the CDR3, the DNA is TGTGCCAGCAGTTTAGTGGAGACTGGTTTATACATTCAGTACTTC.

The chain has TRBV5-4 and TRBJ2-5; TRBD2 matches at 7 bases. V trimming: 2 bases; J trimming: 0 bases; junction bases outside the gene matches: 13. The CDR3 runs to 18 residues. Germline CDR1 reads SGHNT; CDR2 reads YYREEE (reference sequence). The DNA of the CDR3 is TGTGCCAGCAGCTTCTTACTTTGGGCTAGCGGTTACCAAGAGACCCAGTACTTC. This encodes CASSFLLWASGYQETQYF. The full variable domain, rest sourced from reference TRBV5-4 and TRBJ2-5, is ETGVTQSPTHLIKTRGQQVTLRCSSQSGHNTVSWYQQALGQGPQFIFQYYREEENGRGNFPPRFSGLQFPNYSSELNVNALELDDSALYLCASSFLLWASGYQETQYFGPGTRLLVL.

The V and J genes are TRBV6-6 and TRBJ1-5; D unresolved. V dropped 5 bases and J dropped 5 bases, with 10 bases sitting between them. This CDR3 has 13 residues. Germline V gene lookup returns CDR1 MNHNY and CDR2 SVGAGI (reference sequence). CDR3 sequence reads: CASSNFGDQPQHF. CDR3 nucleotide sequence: TGTGCCAGCAGTAATTTCGGGGATCAGCCCCAGCATTTT.

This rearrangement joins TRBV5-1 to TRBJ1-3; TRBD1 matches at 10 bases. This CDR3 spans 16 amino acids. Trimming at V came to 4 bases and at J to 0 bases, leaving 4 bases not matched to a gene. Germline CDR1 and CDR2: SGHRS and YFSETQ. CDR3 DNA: TGCGCCAGCAGCCCGGACAGGGGGAGCTCTGGAAACACCATATATTTT. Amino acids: CASSPDRGSSGNTIYF.

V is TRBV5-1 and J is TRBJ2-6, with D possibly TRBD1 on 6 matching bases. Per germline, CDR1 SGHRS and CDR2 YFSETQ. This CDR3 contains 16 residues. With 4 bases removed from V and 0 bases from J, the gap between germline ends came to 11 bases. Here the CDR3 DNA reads TGCGCCAGCAGCGTTACAGGGACCTCTGGGGCCAACGTCCTGACTTTC. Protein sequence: CASSVTGTSGANVLTF.

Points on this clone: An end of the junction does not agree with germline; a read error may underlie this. CDR3 residues: CASSPGGSGPVF. CDR3 nucleotides: TGCGCCAGCAGCCCCGGAGGGTCAGGGCCCGTCTTC. The chain links TRBV5-1 to TRBJ2-7, with a weak D call TRBD2 (6 bases). The CDR3 length is 12 residues. From germline, CDR1 is SGHRS and CDR2 YFSETQ.

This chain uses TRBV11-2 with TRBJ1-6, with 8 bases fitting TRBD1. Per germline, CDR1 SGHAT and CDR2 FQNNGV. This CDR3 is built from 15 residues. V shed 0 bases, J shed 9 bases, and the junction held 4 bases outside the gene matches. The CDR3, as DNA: TGTGCCAGCAGCTTAGATCGACAGGGGAGTTCACCCCTCCACTTT. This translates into CASSLDRQGSSPLHF.

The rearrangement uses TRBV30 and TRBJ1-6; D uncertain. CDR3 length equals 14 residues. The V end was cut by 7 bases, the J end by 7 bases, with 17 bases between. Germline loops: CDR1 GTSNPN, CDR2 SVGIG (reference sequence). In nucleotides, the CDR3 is TGTGCCTTCCTACTGAGCAGGCCGAATTCACCCCTCCACTTT. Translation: CAFLLSRPNSPLHF. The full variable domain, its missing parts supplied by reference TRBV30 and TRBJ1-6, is SQTIHQWPATLVQPVGSPLSLECTVEGTSNPNLYWYRQAAGRGLQLLFYSVGIGQISSEVPQNLSASRPQDRQFILSSKKLLLSDSGFYLCAFLLSRPNSPLHFGNGTRLTVT.

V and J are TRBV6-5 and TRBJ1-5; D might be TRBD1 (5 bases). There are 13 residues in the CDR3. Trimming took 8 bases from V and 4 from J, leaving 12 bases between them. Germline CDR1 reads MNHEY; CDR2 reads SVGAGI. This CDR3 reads CASCSRGNQPQHF. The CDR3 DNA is TGTGCCAGCTGTTCAAGGGGAAATCAGCCCCAGCATTTT.

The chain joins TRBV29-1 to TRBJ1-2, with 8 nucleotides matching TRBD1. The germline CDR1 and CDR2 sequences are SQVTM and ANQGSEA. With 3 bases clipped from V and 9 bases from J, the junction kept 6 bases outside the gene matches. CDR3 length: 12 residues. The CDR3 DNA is TGCAGCGTTGAGGGGACAGGTTGGCGCTACACCTTC. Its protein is CSVEGTGWRYTF. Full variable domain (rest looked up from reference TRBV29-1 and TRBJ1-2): SAVISQKPSRDICQRGTSLTIQCQVDSQVTMMFWYRQQPGQSLTLIATANQGSEATYESGFVIDKFPISRPNLTFSTLTVSNMSPEDSSIYLCSVEGTGWRYTFGSGTRLTVV.

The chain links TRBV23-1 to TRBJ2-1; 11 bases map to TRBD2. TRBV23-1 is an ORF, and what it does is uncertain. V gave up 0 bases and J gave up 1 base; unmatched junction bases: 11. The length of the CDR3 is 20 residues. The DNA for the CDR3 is TGCGCCAGCAGTCAATCTCCCACTAGCGGGAGAAGGGAATCCTACAATGAGCAGTTCTTC. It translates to CASSQSPTSGRRESYNEQFF.

The CDR3 sequence: CASSAAPSGGYNEQFF. For the CDR3, the DNA is TGTGCCAGCAGTGCAGCGCCTAGCGGGGGGTACAATGAGCAGTTCTTC. The V call is TRBV6-1, the J call TRBJ2-1; TRBD2 aligns across 11 bases. Looked up from germline, CDR1 is MNHNS and CDR2 is SASEGT. V lost 4 bases, J lost 4 bases, and 6 bases stayed unmatched. The CDR3 runs 16 residues.

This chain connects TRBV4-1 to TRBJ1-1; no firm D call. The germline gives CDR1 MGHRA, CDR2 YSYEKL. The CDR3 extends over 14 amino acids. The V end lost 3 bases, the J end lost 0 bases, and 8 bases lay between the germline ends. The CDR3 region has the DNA TGCGCCAGCAGCCAGCAACGGGTGAACACTGAAGCTTTCTTT. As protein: CASSQQRVNTEAFF.

CDR3: CASSVGRREEAGANVLTF. CDR3 DNA: TGTGCCAGCAGCGTAGGTCGCAGGGAGGAAGCTGGGGCCAACGTCCTGACTTTC. The rearrangement links TRBV9 to TRBJ2-6; weak D call: TRBD2 (6 bases). Per the germline V gene, CDR1 is SGDLS and CDR2 is YYNGEE. V dropped 0 bases and J dropped 2 bases, with 15 bases sitting between them. The length of the CDR3 is 18 residues.

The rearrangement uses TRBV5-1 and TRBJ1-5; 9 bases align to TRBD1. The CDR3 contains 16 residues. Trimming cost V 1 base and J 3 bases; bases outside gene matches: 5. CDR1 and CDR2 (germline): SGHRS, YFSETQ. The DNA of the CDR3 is TGCGCCAGCAGCTTGACGGGACAGGGAGTCAATCAGCCCCAGCATTTT. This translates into CASSLTGQGVNQPQHF. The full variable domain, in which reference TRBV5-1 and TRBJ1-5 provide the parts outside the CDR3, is KAGVTQTPRYLIKTRGQQVTLSCSPISGHRSVSWYQQTPGQGLQFLFEYFSETQRNKGNFPGRFSGRQFSNSRSEMNVSTLELGDSALYLCASSLTGQGVNQPQHFGDGTRLSIL.